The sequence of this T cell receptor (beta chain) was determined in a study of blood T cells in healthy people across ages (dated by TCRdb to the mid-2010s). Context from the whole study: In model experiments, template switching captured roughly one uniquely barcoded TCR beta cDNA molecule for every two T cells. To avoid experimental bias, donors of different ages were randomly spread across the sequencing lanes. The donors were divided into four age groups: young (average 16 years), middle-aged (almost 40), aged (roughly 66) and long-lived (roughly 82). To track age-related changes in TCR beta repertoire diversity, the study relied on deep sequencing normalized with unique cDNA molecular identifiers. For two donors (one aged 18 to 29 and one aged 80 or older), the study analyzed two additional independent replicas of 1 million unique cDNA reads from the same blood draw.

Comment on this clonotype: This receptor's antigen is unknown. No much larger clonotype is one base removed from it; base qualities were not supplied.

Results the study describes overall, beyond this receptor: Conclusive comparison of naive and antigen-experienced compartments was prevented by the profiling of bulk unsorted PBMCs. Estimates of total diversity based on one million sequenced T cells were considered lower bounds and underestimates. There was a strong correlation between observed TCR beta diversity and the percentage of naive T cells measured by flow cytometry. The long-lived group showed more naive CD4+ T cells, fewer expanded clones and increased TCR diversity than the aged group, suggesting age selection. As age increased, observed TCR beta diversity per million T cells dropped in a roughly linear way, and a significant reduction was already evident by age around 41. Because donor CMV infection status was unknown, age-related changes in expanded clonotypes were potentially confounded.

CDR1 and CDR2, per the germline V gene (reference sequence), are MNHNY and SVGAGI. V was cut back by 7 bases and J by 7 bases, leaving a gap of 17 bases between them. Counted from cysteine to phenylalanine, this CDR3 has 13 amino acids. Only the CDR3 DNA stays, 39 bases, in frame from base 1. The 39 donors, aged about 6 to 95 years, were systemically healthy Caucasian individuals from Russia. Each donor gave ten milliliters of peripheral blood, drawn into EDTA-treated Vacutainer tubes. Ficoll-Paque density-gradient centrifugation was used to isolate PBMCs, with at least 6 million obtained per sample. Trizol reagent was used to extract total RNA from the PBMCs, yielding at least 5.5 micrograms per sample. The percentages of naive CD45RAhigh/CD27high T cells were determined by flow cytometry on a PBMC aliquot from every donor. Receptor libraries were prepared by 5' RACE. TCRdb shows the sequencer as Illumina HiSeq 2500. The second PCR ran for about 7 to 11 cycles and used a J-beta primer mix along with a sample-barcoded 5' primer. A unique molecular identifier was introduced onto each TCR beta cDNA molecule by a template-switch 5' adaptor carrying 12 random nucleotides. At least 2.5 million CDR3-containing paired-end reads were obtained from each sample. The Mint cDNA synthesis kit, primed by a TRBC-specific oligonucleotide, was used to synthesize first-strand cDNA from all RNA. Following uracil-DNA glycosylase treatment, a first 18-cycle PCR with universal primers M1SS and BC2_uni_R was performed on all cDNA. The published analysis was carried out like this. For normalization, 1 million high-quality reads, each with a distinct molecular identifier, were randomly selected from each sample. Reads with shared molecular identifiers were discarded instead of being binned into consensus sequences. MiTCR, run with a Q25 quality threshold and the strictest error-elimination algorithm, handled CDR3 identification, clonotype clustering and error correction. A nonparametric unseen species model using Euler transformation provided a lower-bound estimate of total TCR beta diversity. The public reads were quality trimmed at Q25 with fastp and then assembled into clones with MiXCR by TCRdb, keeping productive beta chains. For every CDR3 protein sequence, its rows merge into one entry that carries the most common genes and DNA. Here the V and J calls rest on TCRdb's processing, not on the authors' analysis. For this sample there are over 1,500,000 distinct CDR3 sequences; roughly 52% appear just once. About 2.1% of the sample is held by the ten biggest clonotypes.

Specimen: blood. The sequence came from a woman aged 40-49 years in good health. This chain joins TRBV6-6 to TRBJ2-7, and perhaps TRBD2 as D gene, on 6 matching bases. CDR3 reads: CASTAAGYNEQYF. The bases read TGTGCCAGCACCGCTGCGGGATACAATGAGCAGTACTTC.